What follows describes a single T cell receptor (beta chain). This clonotype was seen repeatedly, ten times or more. Its antigen is unknown. No much larger clonotype is one base removed from it; base qualities were not supplied. This record comes from a study of breast tumors, draining lymph nodes, adjacent tissues (dated by TCRdb to between 2015 and 2016). Looking at the study overall: The study compared TCR beta repertoires across tumor, adjacent nontumor tissue and axillary lymph nodes from breast cancer patients. The study aimed to assess the relationships and possible T-cell exchange between tumor, surrounding tissue and draining lymph node repertoires in human breast cancer.

Reading the germline V gene gives CDR1 SGHTA and CDR2 FQGNSA. The junction shows trimming of 4 bases on V and 4 bases on J, plus 14 bases between the germline ends. Including cysteine and phenylalanine, the CDR3 has 14 amino acids. Of the read, only the CDR3 DNA is kept; its 42 bases are in frame from base 1. The sequencer was an Illumina HiSeq 2000. Multiplex PCR amplification was used to generate the TCR beta chain libraries. High-throughput sequencing was used to analyze the amplified TCR beta chain products. The raw public reads went through TCRdb reprocessing: fastp at Q25, MiXCR clone calling, in-frame beta chains kept. Here each entry gathers all rows of one CDR3 protein and keeps the most common genes and DNA. The sample table lists around 120,000 distinct CDR3 sequences, just under 20% of them with a count of one. Less than 4% of the sample belongs to the ten largest clones. Broader findings and caveats from the paper: The data were considered consistent with most tumor T cells being derived from the lymph node and subsequently expanding within tumor tissue. Tumor T-cell repertoires showed less diversity than lymph node repertoires and more diversity than nontumor tissue repertoires, and tumor T-cell repertoires showed preferential V and J gene usage. The conclusion that tumor T cells originate in lymph nodes was presented as consistent with a hypothesis rather than as directly demonstrated. The similarity between tumor and nontumor tissue repertoires was significantly greater in luminal-like breast cancer than in basal-like breast cancer.

Lymph node samples came from the axillary draining lymph nodes of breast cancer patients. The chain links TRBV7-2 with TRBJ2-7; the D region possibly corresponds to TRBD2 (6 bases align). The sequence was collected from a female donor with breast cancer. Some clones in this sample may be carry-over from other donors' samples. The sequencing input was axillary lymph node tissue. CDR3 protein: CASSSGLKSYEQYF. In nucleotide form, the sequence is TGTGCCAGCAGCTCGGGACTTAAAAGTTACGAGCAGTACTTC. With the portions outside the CDR3 filled from the reference TRBV7-2 and TRBJ2-7 genes, the complete variable region becomes GAGVSQSPSNKVTEKGKDVELRCDPISGHTALYWYRQSLGQGLEFLIYFQGNSAPDKSGLPSDRFSAERTGGSVSTLTIQRTQQEDSAVYLCASSSGLKSYEQYFGPGTRLTVT.